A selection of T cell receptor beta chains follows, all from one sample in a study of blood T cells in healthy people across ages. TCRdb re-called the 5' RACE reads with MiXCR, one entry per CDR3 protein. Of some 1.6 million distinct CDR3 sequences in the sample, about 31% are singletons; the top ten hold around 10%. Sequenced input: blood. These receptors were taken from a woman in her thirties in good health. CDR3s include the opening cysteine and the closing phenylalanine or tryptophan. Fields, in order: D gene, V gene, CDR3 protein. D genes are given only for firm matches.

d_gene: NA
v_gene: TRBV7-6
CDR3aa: CASSFRPGMETQYF

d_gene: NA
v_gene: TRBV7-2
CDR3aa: CASSLMYGYNEQFF

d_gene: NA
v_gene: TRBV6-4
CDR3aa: CAPRGFSYEQYF

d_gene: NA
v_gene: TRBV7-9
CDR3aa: CASRTGFLDTDTQYF

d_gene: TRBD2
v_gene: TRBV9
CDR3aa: CASSVSGINNEQFF

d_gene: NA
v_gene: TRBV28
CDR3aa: CASSQTVSSYNEQFF

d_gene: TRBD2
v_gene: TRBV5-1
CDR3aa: CASSWGLLAGTYNEQFF

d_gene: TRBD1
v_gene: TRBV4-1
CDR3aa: CASSQDQGDYTEAFF

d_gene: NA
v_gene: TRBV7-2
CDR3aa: CASSLGGRVGETQYF

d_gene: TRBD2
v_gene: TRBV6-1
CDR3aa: CASSGVSGSTDTQYF

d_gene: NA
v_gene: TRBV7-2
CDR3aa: CASSPSGLGSSPLHF

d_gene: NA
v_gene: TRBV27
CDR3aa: CASSLKGPLWNYGYTF

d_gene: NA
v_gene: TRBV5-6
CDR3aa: CASSGLNTDTQYF

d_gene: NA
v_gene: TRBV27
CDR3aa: CASQSTEGETQYF

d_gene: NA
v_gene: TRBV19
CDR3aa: CASRPMDGGNQPQHF

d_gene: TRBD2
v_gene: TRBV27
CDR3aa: CASHREGTSGRAVVREQYF

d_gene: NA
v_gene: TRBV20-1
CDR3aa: CSGGKAGALGLPSYNEQFF

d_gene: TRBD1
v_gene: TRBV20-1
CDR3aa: CSASHGGGEYSPLHF

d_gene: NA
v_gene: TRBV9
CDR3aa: CASSVPGTYGCTF

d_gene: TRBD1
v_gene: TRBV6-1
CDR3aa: CASRRQGRDYEQYF

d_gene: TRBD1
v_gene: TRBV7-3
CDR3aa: CASSKGTGGTQFF

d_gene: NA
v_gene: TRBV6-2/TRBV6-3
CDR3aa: CASSYSMQTRYF

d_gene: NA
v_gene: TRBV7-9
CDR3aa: CASSLGWWFPRSYNEQFF

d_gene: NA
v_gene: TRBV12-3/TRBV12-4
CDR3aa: CASRGALETQYF

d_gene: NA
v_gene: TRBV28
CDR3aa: CASSFHRTVESSYEQYF

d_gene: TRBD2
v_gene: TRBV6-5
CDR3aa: CASSYIASGRTDTQYF

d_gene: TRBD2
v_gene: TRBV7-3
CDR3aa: CASSLGGVGLSYNEQYF

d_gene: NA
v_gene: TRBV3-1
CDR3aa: CASRPRNRITDTQYF

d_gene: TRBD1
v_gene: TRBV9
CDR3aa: CASSGLDRESGNTIYF

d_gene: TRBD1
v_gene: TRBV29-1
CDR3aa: CSVEDRPMNTEAFF

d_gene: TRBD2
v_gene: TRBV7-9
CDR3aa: CASLRTGGRETQYF

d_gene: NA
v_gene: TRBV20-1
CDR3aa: CSARDPYKNSGANVLTF

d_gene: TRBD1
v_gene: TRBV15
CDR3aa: CATSREGRGRPETQYF

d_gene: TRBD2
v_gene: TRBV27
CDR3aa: CASSGTSGPLYEQYF

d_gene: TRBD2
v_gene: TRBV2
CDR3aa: CASSEAIIAGGNEQFF

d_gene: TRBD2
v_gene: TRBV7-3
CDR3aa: CASSPSGLEETQYF

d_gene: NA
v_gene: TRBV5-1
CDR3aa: CASSFLKGQPQHF

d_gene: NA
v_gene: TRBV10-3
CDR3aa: CAISGGYEAFF

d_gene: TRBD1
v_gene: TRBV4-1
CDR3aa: CASSQRGGQGRGAYNSPLHF

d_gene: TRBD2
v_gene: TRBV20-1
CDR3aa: CSAKGGSGRLETQYF

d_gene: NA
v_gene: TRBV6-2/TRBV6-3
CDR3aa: CASSYSDLVKVEQFF